This TCR beta chain is drawn from a study of T cells after yellow fever vaccination. TCRdb reprocessed the 5' RACE reads with MiXCR, giving one entry per CDR3 protein. The table has 55,000 to 70,000 distinct CDR3 sequences, approximately 7% seen once. This clonotype has a count of ten or more. The CDR3 has 15 amino acids. The V gene lost 4 bases and the J gene lost 0 bases, with 7 bases spanning the gap. Germline V gene lookup returns CDR1 LGHNA and CDR2 YSLEER. V is TRBV4-3 and J is TRBJ2-6; D is perhaps TRBD2 (5 bases). The TCR sequence derives from a young man who received the YFV17D yellow fever vaccine. The starting material was CD8+ T cells sorted from PBMCs, obtained more than 40 days after the first yellow fever vaccination. The CDR3 coding sequence is TGCGCCAGCAGCCGCCGGGACTCTGGGGCCAACGTCCTGACTTTC. It encodes CASSRRDSGANVLTF.